This note documents a single T cell receptor beta chain sequence. The antigen is not known. These data come from a study of T cell responses to AZD1222 COVID-19 vaccine. Only in-frame clones appear in the TCRdb table, and some are missing; sequencing was by immunoSEQ multiplex PCR. The sample has around 180,000 clones, about 87% seen once; the top ten hold under 8%. General study results and limits: Donors skewed white British and female; clonal diversity was possibly underestimated. Nearly half of the spike-specific TCRs reportedly recognize variant regions that carry no mutations.

The clonotype was recovered from an adult in good health. Sequenced here: peripheral blood, sampled on day 0 of AZD1222 vaccination.

The CDR3 bases are TGTGCCAGCAGGGGGACAGCAGATAATTCACCCCTCCACTTT. It encodes CASRGTADNSPLHF. The chain carries TRBV2 and TRBJ1-6; 7 bases match TRBD1. V shed 6 bases and J 5 bases; nucleotides not matched to a gene: 4. The CDR3 has 14 amino acids. Germline assignment: CDR1 SNHLY and CDR2 FYNNEI.